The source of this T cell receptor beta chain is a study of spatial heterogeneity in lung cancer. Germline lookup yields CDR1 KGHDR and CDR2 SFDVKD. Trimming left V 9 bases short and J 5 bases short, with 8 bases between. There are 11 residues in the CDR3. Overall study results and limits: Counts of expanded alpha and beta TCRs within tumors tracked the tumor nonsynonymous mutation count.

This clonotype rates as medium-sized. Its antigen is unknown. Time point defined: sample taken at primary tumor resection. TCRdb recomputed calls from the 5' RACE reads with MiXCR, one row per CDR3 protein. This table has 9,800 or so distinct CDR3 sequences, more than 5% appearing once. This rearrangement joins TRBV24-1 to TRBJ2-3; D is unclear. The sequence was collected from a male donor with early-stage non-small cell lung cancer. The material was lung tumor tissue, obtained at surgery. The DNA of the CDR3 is TGTGCCACCTCCCGAAGAGATACGCAGTATTTT. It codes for CATSRRDTQYF.